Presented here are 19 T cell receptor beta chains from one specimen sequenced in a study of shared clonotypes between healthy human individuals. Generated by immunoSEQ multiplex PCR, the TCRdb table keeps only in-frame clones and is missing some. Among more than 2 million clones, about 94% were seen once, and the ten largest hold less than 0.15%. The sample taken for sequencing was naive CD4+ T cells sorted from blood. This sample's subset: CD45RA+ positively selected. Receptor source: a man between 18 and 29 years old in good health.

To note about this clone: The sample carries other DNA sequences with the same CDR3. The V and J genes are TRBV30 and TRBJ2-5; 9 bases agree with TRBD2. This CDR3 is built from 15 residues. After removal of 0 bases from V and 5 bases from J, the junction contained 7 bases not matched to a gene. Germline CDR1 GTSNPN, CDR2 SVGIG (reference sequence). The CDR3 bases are TGTGCCTGGAGTGTACGCGGGGGGGCACGGGAGACCCAGTACTTC. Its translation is CAWSVRGGARETQYF.

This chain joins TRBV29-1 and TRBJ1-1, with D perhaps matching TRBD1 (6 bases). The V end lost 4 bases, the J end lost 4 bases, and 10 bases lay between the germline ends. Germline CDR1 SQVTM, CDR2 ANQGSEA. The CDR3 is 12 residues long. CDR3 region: CSVGQVFTEAFF. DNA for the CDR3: TGCAGCGTTGGACAGGTTTTCACTGAAGCTTTCTTT.

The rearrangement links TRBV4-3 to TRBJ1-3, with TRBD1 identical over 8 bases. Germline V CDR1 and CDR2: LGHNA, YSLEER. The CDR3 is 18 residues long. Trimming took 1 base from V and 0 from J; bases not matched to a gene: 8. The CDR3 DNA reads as TGCGCCAGCAGCCAAGGACAGGGGTTTAGATTCTCTGGAAACACCATATATTTT. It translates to CASSQGQGFRFSGNTIYF.

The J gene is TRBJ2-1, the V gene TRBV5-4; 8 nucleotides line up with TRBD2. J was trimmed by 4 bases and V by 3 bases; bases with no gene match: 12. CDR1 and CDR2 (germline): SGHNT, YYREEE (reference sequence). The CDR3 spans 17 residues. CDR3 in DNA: TGTGCCAGCAGCTACTCTTCGAGCGGGAGAGCGTACAATGAGCAGTTCTTC. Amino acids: CASSYSSSGRAYNEQFF.

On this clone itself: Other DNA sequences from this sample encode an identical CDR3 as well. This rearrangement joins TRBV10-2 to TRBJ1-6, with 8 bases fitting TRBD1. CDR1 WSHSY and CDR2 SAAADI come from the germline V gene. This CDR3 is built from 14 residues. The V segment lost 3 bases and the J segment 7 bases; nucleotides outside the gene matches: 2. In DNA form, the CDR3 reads TGCGCCAGCAGTGACGGGACAGGAAATTCACCCCTCCACTTT. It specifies CASSDGTGNSPLHF.

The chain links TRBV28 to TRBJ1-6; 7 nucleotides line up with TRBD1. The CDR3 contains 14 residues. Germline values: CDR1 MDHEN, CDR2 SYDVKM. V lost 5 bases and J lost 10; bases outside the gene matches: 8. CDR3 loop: CASSARDRRSPLHF. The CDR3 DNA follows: TGTGCCAGCAGTGCGAGGGACAGACGGTCACCCCTCCACTTT.

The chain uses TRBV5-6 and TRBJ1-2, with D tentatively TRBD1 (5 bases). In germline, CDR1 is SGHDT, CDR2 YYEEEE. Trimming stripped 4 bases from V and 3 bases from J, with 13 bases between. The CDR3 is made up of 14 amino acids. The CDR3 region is CASSPGTWDYGYTF. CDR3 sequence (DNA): TGTGCCAGCAGCCCCGGGACCTGGGACTATGGCTACACCTTC.

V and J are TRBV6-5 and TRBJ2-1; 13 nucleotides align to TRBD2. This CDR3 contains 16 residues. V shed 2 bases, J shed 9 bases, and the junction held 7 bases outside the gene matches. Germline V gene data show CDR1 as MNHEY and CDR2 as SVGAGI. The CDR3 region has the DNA TGTGCCAGCAGTTACCCACTAGCGGGAGGGCCGGGTGAGCAGTTCTTC. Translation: CASSYPLAGGPGEQFF.

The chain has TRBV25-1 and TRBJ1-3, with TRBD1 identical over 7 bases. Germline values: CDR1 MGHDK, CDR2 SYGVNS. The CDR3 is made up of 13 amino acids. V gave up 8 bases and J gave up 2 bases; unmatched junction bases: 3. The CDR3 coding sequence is TGTGCCAGCCGACAGGGAACTGGAAACACCATATATTTT. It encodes CASRQGTGNTIYF.

CDR3 sequence: CASGLRVLDRSSYEQYF. The CDR3 DNA reads TGTGCTAGTGGTTTGCGGGTATTAGACAGAAGCTCCTACGAGCAGTACTTC. V usage is TRBV12-5 and J usage is TRBJ2-7; TRBD1 might be the D (5 bases). This CDR3 region has 17 residues. Trimming removed 2 bases at V and 0 bases at J, with 17 bases between. In germline, CDR1 is LGHNT, CDR2 FRNRAP.

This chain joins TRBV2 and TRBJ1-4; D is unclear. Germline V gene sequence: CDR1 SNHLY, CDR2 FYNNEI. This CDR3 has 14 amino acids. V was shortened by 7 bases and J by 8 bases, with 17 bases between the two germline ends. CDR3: CASTSTDFTEKLFF. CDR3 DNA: TGTGCCAGCACCTCCACAGACTTCACCGAAAAACTGTTTTTT.

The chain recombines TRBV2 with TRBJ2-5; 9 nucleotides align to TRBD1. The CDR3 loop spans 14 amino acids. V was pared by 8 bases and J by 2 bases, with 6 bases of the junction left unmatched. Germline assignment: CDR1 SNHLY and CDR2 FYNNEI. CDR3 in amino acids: CASFHRGLQETQYF. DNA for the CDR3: TGTGCCAGCTTTCACAGGGGGCTGCAAGAGACCCAGTACTTC.

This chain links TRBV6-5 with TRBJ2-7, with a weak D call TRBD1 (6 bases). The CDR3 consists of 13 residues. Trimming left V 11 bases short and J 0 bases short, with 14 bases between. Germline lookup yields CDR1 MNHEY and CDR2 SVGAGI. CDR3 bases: TGTGCCCTCAGGGGTTCGAACTCCTACGAGCAGTACTTC. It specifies CALRGSNSYEQYF.

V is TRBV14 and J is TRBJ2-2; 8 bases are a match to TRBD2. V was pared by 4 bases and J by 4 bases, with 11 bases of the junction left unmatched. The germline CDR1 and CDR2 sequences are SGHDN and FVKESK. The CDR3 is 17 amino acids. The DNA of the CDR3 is TGTGCCAGCAGCCCAAATACGGGGGGGCTTGGCACCGGGGAGCTGTTTTTT. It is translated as CASSPNTGGLGTGELFF.

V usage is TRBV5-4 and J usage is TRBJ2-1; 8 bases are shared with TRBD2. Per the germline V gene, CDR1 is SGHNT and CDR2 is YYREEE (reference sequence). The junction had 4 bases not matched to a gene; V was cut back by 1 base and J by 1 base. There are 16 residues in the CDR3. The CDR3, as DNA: TGTGCCAGCAGCTTGTCAGCGGGAGAATCCTACAATGAGCAGTTCTTC. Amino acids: CASSLSAGESYNEQFF.

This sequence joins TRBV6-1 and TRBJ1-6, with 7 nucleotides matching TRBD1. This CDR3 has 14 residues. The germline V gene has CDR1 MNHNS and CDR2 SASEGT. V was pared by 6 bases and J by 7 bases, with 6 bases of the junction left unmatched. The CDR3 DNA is TGTGCCAGCAGCGGGGACAGTAGCAATTCACCCCTCCACTTT. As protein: CASSGDSSNSPLHF.

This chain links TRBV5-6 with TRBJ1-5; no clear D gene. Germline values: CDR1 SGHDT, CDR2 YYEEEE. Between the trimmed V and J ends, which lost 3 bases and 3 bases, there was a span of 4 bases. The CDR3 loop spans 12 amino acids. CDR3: CASSSPNQPQHF. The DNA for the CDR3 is TGTGCCAGCAGCTCCCCCAATCAGCCCCAGCATTTT.

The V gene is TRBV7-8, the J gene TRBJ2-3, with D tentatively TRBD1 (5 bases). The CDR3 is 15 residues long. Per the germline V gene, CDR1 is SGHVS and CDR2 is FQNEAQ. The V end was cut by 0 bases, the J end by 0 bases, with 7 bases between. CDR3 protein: CASSLARVSTDTQYF. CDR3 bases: TGTGCCAGCAGCTTAGCCAGGGTTAGCACAGATACGCAGTATTTT. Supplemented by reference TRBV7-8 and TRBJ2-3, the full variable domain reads GAGVSQSPRYKVAKRGQDVALRCDPISGHVSLFWYQQALGQGPEFLTYFQNEAQLDKSGLPSDRFFAERPEGSVSTLKIQRTQQEDSAVYLCASSLARVSTDTQYFGPGTRLTVL.

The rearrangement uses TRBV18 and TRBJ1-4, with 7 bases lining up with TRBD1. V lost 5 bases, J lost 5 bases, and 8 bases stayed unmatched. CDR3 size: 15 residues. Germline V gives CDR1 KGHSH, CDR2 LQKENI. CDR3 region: CASSDMTGSNEKLFF. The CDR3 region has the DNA TGTGCCAGCTCAGACATGACAGGGTCAAATGAAAAACTGTTTTTT.